Sequencing of this T cell receptor beta chain was carried out in a study of identical twins. This CDR3 has 15 amino acids. V was trimmed by 6 bases and J by 0 bases, leaving 15 bases between them. CDR1 DFQATT and CDR2 SNEGSKA come from the germline V gene (reference sequence). Study-wide results and caveats: There was more out-of-frame TCR alpha sharing in monozygotic twins than models estimated. Weaker excess twin sharing was observed in beta out-of-frame sequences. Zero-insertion findings could be partly confounded by invariant cells (MAIT and iNKT cells).

A universal primer site came from template switching; cDNA carried unique molecular identifiers. TCRdb recomputed calls from the 5' RACE reads with MiXCR, one row per CDR3 protein. The sample lists 1.5 million to 2 million distinct CDR3 sequences; less than 35% were seen once. Turning to this clonotype: Its antigen remains unknown.

The TCR sequence derives from a newborn girl in good health. The sequencing input was cord blood. The chain couples TRBV20-1 to TRBJ2-1; D is perhaps TRBD1 or TRBD2 (6 bases each). CDR3 sequence reads: CSAMGGPLSYNEQFF. CDR3 DNA: TGCAGTGCCATGGGGGGCCCACTCTCCTACAATGAGCAGTTCTTC.